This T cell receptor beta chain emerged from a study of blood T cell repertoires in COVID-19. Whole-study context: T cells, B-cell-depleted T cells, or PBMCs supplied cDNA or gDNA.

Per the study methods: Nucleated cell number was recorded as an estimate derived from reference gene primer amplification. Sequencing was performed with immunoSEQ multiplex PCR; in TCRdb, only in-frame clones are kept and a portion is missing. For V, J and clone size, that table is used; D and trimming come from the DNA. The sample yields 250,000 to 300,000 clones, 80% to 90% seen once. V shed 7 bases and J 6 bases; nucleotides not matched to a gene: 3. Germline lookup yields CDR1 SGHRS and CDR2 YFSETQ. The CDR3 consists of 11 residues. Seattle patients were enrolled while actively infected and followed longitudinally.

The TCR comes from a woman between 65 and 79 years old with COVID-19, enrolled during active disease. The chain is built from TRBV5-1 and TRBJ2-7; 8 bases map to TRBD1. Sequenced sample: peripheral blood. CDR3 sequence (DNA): TGCGCCAGCCGACAGGGGTTCGAGCAGTACTTC. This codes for CASRQGFEQYF.